This T cell receptor (beta chain) appears in the sequencing data of a study of blood T cell repertoires in COVID-19. On the study more broadly: From the United States, Italy and Spain came samples of acute and convalescent COVID-19. From T cells, B-cell-depleted T cells, or PBMCs came the material, which was cDNA or gDNA.

Generated by immunoSEQ multiplex PCR, the TCRdb table keeps only in-frame clones and is missing some. The profile shows about 28,000 clones, about 83% of them singletons. The CDR3 contains 16 residues. The germline V and J ends were trimmed by 4 bases and 0 bases, with 13 bases remaining between them. The germline V gene encodes CDR1 SGHVS and CDR2 FQNEAQ. This TCR came from a human donor in a cohort sampled during active COVID-19. Sequencing input: peripheral blood. The chain recombines TRBV7-8 with TRBJ1-5; D remains unclear. The CDR3: CASSSNPDYSNQPQHF. The CDR3 DNA reads as TGTGCCAGCAGCTCCAACCCGGACTATAGCAATCAGCCCCAGCATTTT.